Listed below are T cell receptor beta chains from one sample, sequenced in a study of beta chain features in type 1 diabetes. Profiled with immunoSEQ multiplex PCR; TCRdb holds only in-frame clones, not every one. In the table there are 70,000 to 90,000 clones, around a third of which are singletons. Sequencing was carried out using stem cell memory CD4+ T cells from blood. These receptors all stem from a woman aged 18-30 years in good health. Each CDR3 is given with its conserved first and last residue. The order of the fields is CDR3 protein, CDR3 DNA, V gene, clone size, D gene, J gene. D genes are given only for firm matches. Part of the rows lack a size; the others show once, few, many or a class for expanded clones.

CDR3: CASSLEGGRQPQHF
DNA: TGTGCCAGCAGCTTAGAGGGGGGGAGGCAGCCCCAGCATTTT
V: TRBV11-2
size: .
D: .
J: TRBJ1-5

CDR3: CASSPRTGDEKLFF
DNA: TGTGCCAGCAGTCCCAGGACAGGGGATGAAAAACTGTTTTTT
V: TRBV7-9
size: .
D: TRBD1
J: TRBJ1-4

CDR3: CSVSGTSRADTQYF
DNA: TGCAGCGTTTCCGGGACTAGCCGAGCAGATACGCAGTATTTT
V: TRBV29-1
size: .
D: TRBD2
J: TRBJ2-3

CDR3: CASSAESTEAFF
DNA: TGTGCCAGCAGTGCCGAGAGCACTGAAGCTTTCTTT
V: TRBV2
size: .
D: .
J: TRBJ1-1

CDR3: CASSRDAYEQYF
DNA: TGTGCCAGCAGCAGGGATGCCTACGAGCAGTACTTC
V: TRBV2
size: few
D: .
J: TRBJ2-7

CDR3: CASSGVKGNEQFF
DNA: TGTGCCAGCAGCGGGGTTAAGGGGAATGAGCAGTTCTTC
V: TRBV7-3
size: few
D: .
J: TRBJ2-1

CDR3: CASKSQVSNQPQHF
DNA: TGTGCCAGTAAATCACAGGTTAGCAATCAGCCCCAGCATTTT
V: TRBV19
size: once
D: .
J: TRBJ1-5

CDR3: CAWSPKQGDQPQHF
DNA: TGTGCCTGGAGCCCAAAACAGGGGGATCAGCCCCAGCATTTT
V: TRBV30
size: once
D: TRBD1
J: TRBJ1-5

CDR3: CASSPLEPTFYEQYF
DNA: TGTGCCAGCAGCCCCCTGGAGCCCACGTTCTACGAGCAGTACTTC
V: TRBV27
size: few
D: .
J: TRBJ2-7

CDR3: CASSLNGQQETQYF
DNA: TGTGCCAGCAGCTTAAACGGACAGCAAGAGACCCAGTACTTC
V: TRBV7-6
size: .
D: .
J: TRBJ2-5

CDR3: CASSLTGGGNQPQHF
DNA: TGCGCCAGCAGCTTAACAGGGGGCGGCAATCAGCCCCAGCATTTT
V: TRBV5-1
size: few
D: TRBD1
J: TRBJ1-5

CDR3: CAISESVSTDTQYF
DNA: TGTGCCATCAGTGAGTCCGTGAGCACAGATACGCAGTATTTT
V: TRBV10-3
size: few
D: .
J: TRBJ2-3

CDR3: CASSLGRRSSYEQYF
DNA: TGTGCCAGCAGCTTAGGCAGGCGCAGCTCCTACGAGCAGTACTTC
V: TRBV11-2
size: .
D: .
J: TRBJ2-7

CDR3: CASGKPGAGREQFF
DNA: TGTGCTAGTGGCAAACCGGGAGCCGGGAGGGAGCAGTTCTTC
V: TRBV12-5
size: few
D: TRBD2
J: TRBJ2-1

CDR3: CASKDRNTGELFF
DNA: TGTGCCAGCAAAGACAGGAACACCGGGGAGCTGTTTTTT
V: TRBV25-1
size: few
D: .
J: TRBJ2-2

CDR3: CASSVARTGGTGELFF
DNA: TGTGCCAGCAGCGTAGCCCGGACAGGGGGGACCGGGGAGCTGTTTTTT
V: TRBV9
size: few
D: TRBD1
J: TRBJ2-2

CDR3: CASSLGGTPVSDTQYF
DNA: TGCGCCAGCAGCCTGGGCGGGACTCCGGTTTCGGATACGCAGTATTTT
V: TRBV5-1
size: .
D: .
J: TRBJ2-3

CDR3: CASIERGSTDTQYF
DNA: TGTGCCAGCATCGAACGGGGGAGCACAGATACGCAGTATTTT
V: TRBV6-1
size: few
D: .
J: TRBJ2-3

CDR3: CASTTGTSRRNEQFF
DNA: TGTGCCAGCACGACGGGGACTAGCAGGAGGAATGAGCAGTTCTTC
V: TRBV7-2
size: few
D: TRBD2
J: TRBJ2-1

CDR3: CASSLTSGDSGETQYF
DNA: TGCGCCAGCAGCTTGACTAGCGGGGATTCGGGAGAGACCCAGTACTTC
V: TRBV5-1
size: once
D: TRBD2
J: TRBJ2-5

CDR3: CRPILLLHF
DNA: TGCAGGCCAATCCTTCTTCTACATTTT
V: TRBV20-1
size: few
D: .
J: TRBJ1-5

CDR3: CASSPKVAGGPKETQYF
DNA: TGTGCCAGCAGCCCTAAGGTCGCGGGAGGGCCGAAAGAGACCCAGTACTTC
V: TRBV11-2
size: few
D: TRBD2
J: TRBJ2-5

CDR3: CAWTSQGASGNTIYF
DNA: TGTGCCTGGACCTCTCAGGGGGCATCTGGAAACACCATATATTTT
V: TRBV30
size: .
D: TRBD1
J: TRBJ1-3